This passage covers 24 T cell receptor beta chains from one sample sequenced in a study of beta chain features in type 1 diabetes. cDNA synthesis used the whole RNA isolate, giving expressed TCRB sequences. TCRdb's copy holds only in-frame clones and misses some; the assay was immunoSEQ multiplex PCR. This repertoire shows some 900,000 clones, roughly a sixth found once; its top ten account for around 0.02%. The specimen was naive CD4+ T cells from blood. The receptors originated from a woman between 18 and 29 years old in good health.

This chain connects TRBV5-1 to TRBJ1-4, with 10 bases aligning to TRBD1. Germline values: CDR1 SGHRS, CDR2 YFSETQ. CDR3 length: 14 amino acids. V was clipped by 4 bases and J by 7 bases; unmatched bases: 4. CDR3 bases: TGCGCCAGCAGCGTGGACAGGGGGGGTGAAAAACTGTTTTTT. Protein sequence: CASSVDRGGEKLFF.

CDR3 region: CATGLRFQETQYF. CDR3 DNA: TGTGCTACAGGCTTGAGATTTCAAGAGACCCAGTACTTC. The V and J genes are TRBV6-1 and TRBJ2-5, with D perhaps matching TRBD1 (5 bases). The CDR3 length is 13 residues. CDR1 and CDR2 from the germline V gene are MNHNS and SASEGT.

The chain recombines TRBV28 with TRBJ1-2, with D hard to call. CDR3 length: 12 residues. V lost 4 bases and J 5 bases, leaving 8 bases between the germline ends. The V gene's germline CDR1 is MDHEN and CDR2 SYDVKM. CDR3 sequence: CASSYGVYGYTF. The CDR3 coding sequence is TGTGCCAGCAGTTACGGTGTGTATGGCTACACCTTC.

The chain uses TRBV4-2 and TRBJ2-1, with 7 positions matching TRBD2. The V and J ends lost 0 bases and 7 bases, in that order; junction bases with no gene match: 9. From germline, CDR1 is LGHNA and CDR2 YNFKEQ. CDR3 size: 16 residues. CDR3 DNA sequence: TGTGCCAGCAGCCAAGATCTGGCGGGAGCCTTAAATGAGCAGTTCTTC. Its protein is CASSQDLAGALNEQFF.

The chain is built from TRBV18 and TRBJ1-2; no firm D call. This CDR3 has 13 residues. Trimming stripped 4 bases from V and 0 bases from J, with 6 bases between. CDR1 is KGHSH, CDR2 LQKENI, per germline. CDR3 residues: CASSHTANYGYTF. CDR3 DNA: TGTGCCAGCTCACATACAGCTAACTATGGCTACACCTTC. Based on the CDR3 plus reference TRBV18 and TRBJ1-2, the full variable domain is NAGVMQNPRHLVRRRGQEARLRCSPMKGHSHVYWYRQLPEEGLKFMVYLQKENIIDESGMPKERFSAEFPKEGPSILRIQQVVRGDSAAYFCASSHTANYGYTFGSGTRLTVV.

This clone has just a few counts. The CDR3 DNA is TGTGCCATCACCCCGGATGGGGGGGAGACCCAGTACTTC. Translating it yields CAITPDGGETQYF. The rearrangement joins TRBV10-3 to TRBJ2-5; tentative D call: TRBD2 (6 bases). The CDR3 loop spans 13 amino acids. Trimming took off 7 bases at V and 5 bases at J, with 14 bases between the two ends. The germline CDR1 and CDR2 sequences are ENHRY and SYGVKD.

The chain is built from TRBV6-6 and TRBJ2-5; the D gene is possibly TRBD2 (5 bases). This CDR3 is built from 15 residues. The germline CDR1 and CDR2 sequences are MNHNY and SVGAGI (reference sequence). V lost 2 bases, J lost 6 bases, and 16 bases lay in between. CDR3 DNA: TGTGCCAGCAGTTACGGTTTAGGTACTAGAAAGACCCAGTACTTC. The encoded protein is CASSYGLGTRKTQYF.

J is TRBJ2-5 and V is TRBV4-1; no firm D call. Germline V lookup: CDR1 MGHRA, CDR2 YSYEKL. The CDR3 is 13 residues long. With 0 bases removed from V and 5 bases from J, the gap between germline ends came to 7 bases. The CDR3 DNA reads as TGCGCCAGCAGCCAAGACGGGTGGGAGACCCAGTACTTC. Translation: CASSQDGWETQYF.

This clone has just a few counts. The V gene is TRBV4-1, the J gene TRBJ2-6, with TRBD2 identical over 8 bases. Germline-derived CDR1 and CDR2 are MGHRA and YSYEKL. The junction had 5 bases not matched to a gene; V was cut back by 0 bases and J by 1 base. This CDR3 comprises 18 residues. Here the CDR3 reads CASSQDERERSGANVLTF. DNA of the CDR3: TGCGCCAGCAGCCAAGATGAGCGGGAGAGGTCTGGGGCCAACGTCCTGACTTTC.

The V and J genes are TRBV5-5 and TRBJ1-1; 7 nucleotides align to TRBD1. Germline values: CDR1 SGHKS, CDR2 YYEKEE (reference sequence). The CDR3 is 14 amino acids. V gave up 0 bases and J gave up 11 bases; unmatched junction bases: 10. The CDR3 region has the DNA TGTGCCAGCAGCTTGGAGGGGGCGACAGGGAAGGCTTTCTTT. It translates to CASSLEGATGKAFF.

The chain couples TRBV1 to TRBJ1-5. TRBV1 is a recognized pseudogene. The CDR3 covers 13 residues. The DNA of the CDR3 is TGCACCAGCAGCGGACGGGGGGTTCAGCCCCAGCATTTT. Translated, it gives CTSSGRGVQPQHF.

J is TRBJ2-5 and V is TRBV13; D might be TRBD2 (5 bases). Per germline, CDR1 PRHDT and CDR2 FYEKMQ (reference sequence). The CDR3 has 16 amino acids. Between the trimmed V and J ends, which lost 3 bases and 1 base, there was a span of 15 bases. As DNA, the CDR3 is TGTGCCAGCAGCTTTCATTCCCGGACTCGCCAAGAGACCCAGTACTTC. Its translation: CASSFHSRTRQETQYF.

The CDR3 here is CASSQRAPRQTQYF. CDR3 coding DNA: TGTGCCAGCAGCCAGCGAGCCCCTAGGCAGACCCAGTACTTC. This rearrangement joins TRBV28 to TRBJ2-5; no firm D call. The CDR3 totals 14 residues. The germline V gene encodes CDR1 MDHEN and CDR2 SYDVKM. Trimming removed 6 bases from V and 6 bases from J, with 17 bases in between.

This chain joins TRBV4-1 and TRBJ2-5; TRBD2 might be the D (5 bases). Germline V lookup: CDR1 MGHRA, CDR2 YSYEKL. V lost 5 bases and J 3 bases, leaving 22 bases between the germline ends. The CDR3 is made up of 17 amino acids. The CDR3 coding sequence is TGCGCCAGCAGCTGGTCGACTACCCGAAACACAGAAGAGACCCAGTACTTC. It yields the protein CASSWSTTRNTEETQYF.

For this clone: This may be a read error: a much more frequent sequence differs by one nucleotide. V usage is TRBV7-9 and J usage is TRBJ2-1; D unresolved. The V gene lost 4 bases and the J gene lost 3 bases, with 1 base spanning the gap. Per the germline V gene, CDR1 is SEHNR and CDR2 is FQNEAQ (reference sequence). The CDR3 covers 11 residues. The CDR3 region is CASSYYNEQFF. The CDR3 DNA sequence: TGTGCCAGCAGCTACTACAATGAGCAGTTCTTC.

The V call is TRBV4-2, the J call TRBJ1-2; D gene ambiguous. This CDR3 has 13 residues. V was shortened by 4 bases and J by 5 bases, with 11 bases between the two germline ends. Germline assignment: CDR1 LGHNA and CDR2 YNFKEQ. CDR3: CASSPTDRYGYTF. In DNA, the CDR3 is TGTGCCAGCAGCCCGACCGATAGGTATGGCTACACCTTC.

This clone has only a few counts. This chain links TRBV15 with TRBJ2-7; possible D gene TRBD2, 5 bases. Germline lookup yields CDR1 LNHNV and CDR2 YYDKDF (reference sequence). This CDR3 is built from 13 residues. Trimming left V 8 bases short and J 3 bases short, with 14 bases between. The CDR3 is CATAFTAGYEQYF. In DNA, the CDR3 is TGTGCCACCGCATTCACTGCGGGCTACGAGCAGTACTTC.

In this sample, this clone turned up a few times. The chain combines TRBV7-9 with TRBJ1-2; D is uncertain. Between the trimmed V and J ends, which lost 3 bases and 2 bases, there was a span of 7 bases. The CDR3 is 13 residues long. In germline, CDR1 is SEHNR, CDR2 FQNEAQ (reference sequence). DNA of the CDR3: TGTGCCAGCAGCTTTGATGAGAACTATGGCTACACCTTC. Its protein is CASSFDENYGYTF.

This clone has a handful of counts. The chain is built from TRBV4-3 and TRBJ2-7, with 10 positions matching TRBD1. Germline CDR1 LGHNA, CDR2 YSLEER. V trimming: 3 bases; J trimming: 6 bases; junction bases outside the gene matches: 8. The CDR3 covers 15 residues. In nucleotides, the CDR3 is TGCGCCAGCAGCCATGGGGACAGGGGTCTCGGCGAGCAGTACTTC. Its protein is CASSHGDRGLGEQYF.

The chain carries TRBV28 and TRBJ2-3; D may match TRBD1 or TRBD2 (6 bases each). CDR3 size: 16 residues. Germline-derived CDR1 and CDR2 are MDHEN and SYDVKM. Trimming cost V 10 bases and J 4 bases, with 24 bases left between them. The CDR3 DNA follows: TGTGCCACACTAATCGGGGGCGCTTGGACAGCAGATACGCAGTATTTT. Translation: CATLIGGAWTADTQYF.

There are a few counts of this clone. The chain combines TRBV18 with TRBJ1-5, with D tentatively TRBD1 (6 bases). Germline V gene data show CDR1 as KGHSH and CDR2 as LQKENI. The CDR3 loop spans 14 amino acids. The V end was cut by 4 bases, the J end by 2 bases, with 9 bases between. This CDR3 is CASSRGQRNQPQHF. The CDR3 DNA reads as TGTGCCAGCTCACGGGGGCAGCGCAATCAGCCCCAGCATTTT.

This clone was observed a few times. V usage is TRBV11-3 and J usage is TRBJ2-3, with D perhaps TRBD2 (5 bases). Trimming left V 5 bases short and J 4 bases short, with 13 bases between. Germline V CDR1 and CDR2: SGHNT, YENEEA. The CDR3 spans 14 residues. CDR3 region: CASSAIAGSDTQYF. The CDR3 DNA reads as TGTGCCAGCAGCGCGATCGCGGGCTCAGATACGCAGTATTTT. Full variable domain (rest looked up from reference TRBV11-3 and TRBJ2-3): EAGVVQSPRYKIIEKKQPVAFWCNPISGHNTLYWYLQNLGQGPELLIRYENEEAVDDSQLPKDRFSAERLKGVDSTLKIQPAELGDSAVYLCASSAIAGSDTQYFGPGTRLTVL.

The rearrangement joins TRBV7-2 to TRBJ2-5; the match to TRBD1 covers 9 bases. The ends lost 5 bases at V and 4 bases at J; junction bases unmatched: 8. Per germline, CDR1 SGHTA and CDR2 FQGNSA. This CDR3 has 15 amino acids. The CDR3 nucleotides are TGTGCCAGCAGCCTACAACCGGGACAGGGAGAGACCCAGTACTTC. It codes for CASSLQPGQGETQYF. The full variable domain, with the rest looked up from reference TRBV7-2 and TRBJ2-5, is GAGVSQSPSNKVTEKGKDVELRCDPISGHTALYWYRQSLGQGLEFLIYFQGNSAPDKSGLPSDRFSAERTGGSVSTLTIQRTQQEDSAVYLCASSLQPGQGETQYFGPGTRLLVL.

The rearrangement joins TRBV14 to TRBJ2-5; D is unresolved. Germline V lookup: CDR1 SGHDN, CDR2 FVKESK. Trimming stripped 0 bases from V and 10 bases from J, with 12 bases between. The CDR3 totals 13 residues. The CDR3 coding sequence is TGTGCCAGCAGCCAAGATCTTGTGATGGGCCAGTACTTC. Its protein product is CASSQDLVMGQYF.